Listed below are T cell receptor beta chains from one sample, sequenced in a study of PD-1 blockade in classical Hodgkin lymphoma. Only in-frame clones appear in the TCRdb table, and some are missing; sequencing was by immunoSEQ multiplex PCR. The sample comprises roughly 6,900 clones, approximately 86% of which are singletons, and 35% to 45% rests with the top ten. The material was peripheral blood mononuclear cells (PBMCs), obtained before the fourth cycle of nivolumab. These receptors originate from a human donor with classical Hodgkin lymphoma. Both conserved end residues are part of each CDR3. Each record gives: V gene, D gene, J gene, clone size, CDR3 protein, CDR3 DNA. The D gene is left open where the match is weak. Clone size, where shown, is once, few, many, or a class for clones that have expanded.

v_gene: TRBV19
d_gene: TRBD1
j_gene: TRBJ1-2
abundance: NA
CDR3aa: CASSTNYLWTGGASANYGYTF
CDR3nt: TGTGCCAGTAGTACGAACTACCTTTGGACAGGGGGCGCATCTGCTAACTATGGCTACACCTTC

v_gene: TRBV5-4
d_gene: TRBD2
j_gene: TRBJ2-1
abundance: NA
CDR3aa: CASSPLSGGAHEQFF
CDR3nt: TGTGCCAGCAGCCCTCTTAGCGGGGGGGCTCATGAGCAGTTCTTC

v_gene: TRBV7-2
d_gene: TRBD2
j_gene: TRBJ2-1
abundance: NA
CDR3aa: CASSLRWREAGDFEQFF
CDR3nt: TGTGCCAGCAGCTTACGGTGGCGGGAAGCGGGAGACTTTGAGCAGTTCTTC

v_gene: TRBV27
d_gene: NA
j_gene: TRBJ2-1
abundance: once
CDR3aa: CASSFPRGEQFF
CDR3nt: TGTGCCAGCAGTTTCCCCCGGGGTGAGCAGTTCTTC

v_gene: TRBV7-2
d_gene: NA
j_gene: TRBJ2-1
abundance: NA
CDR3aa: CASSLGSLRGATTYNEQFF
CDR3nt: TGTGCCAGCAGCTTGGGGTCTCTCCGGGGGGCTACTACCTACAATGAGCAGTTCTTC

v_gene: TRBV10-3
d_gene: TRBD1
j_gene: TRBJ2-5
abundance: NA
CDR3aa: CAITRTGVRETQYF
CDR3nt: TGTGCCATCACCAGGACAGGGGTGAGAGAGACCCAGTACTTC

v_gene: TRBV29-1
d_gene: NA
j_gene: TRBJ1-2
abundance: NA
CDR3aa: CSVSSAGSIYGYTF
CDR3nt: TGCAGCGTCTCCTCTGCGGGATCAATCTATGGCTACACCTTC

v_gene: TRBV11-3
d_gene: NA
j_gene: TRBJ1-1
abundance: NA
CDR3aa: CASSLDSWTGHTEAFF
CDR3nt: TGTGCCAGCAGCTTAGACTCCTGGACGGGACACACTGAAGCTTTCTTT

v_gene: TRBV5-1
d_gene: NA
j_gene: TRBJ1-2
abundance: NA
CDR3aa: CASSLAGGRLGYTF
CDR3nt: TGCGCCAGCAGCTTGGCCGGGGGGCGCCTTGGCTACACCTTC

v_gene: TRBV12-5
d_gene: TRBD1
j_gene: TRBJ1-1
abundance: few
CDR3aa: CASGPHQTGSWAFF
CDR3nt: TGTGCTAGTGGCCCCCACCAGACAGGGTCGTGGGCTTTCTTT

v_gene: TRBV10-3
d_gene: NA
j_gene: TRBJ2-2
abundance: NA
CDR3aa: CAIGAGQGNTGELFF
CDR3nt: TGTGCCATCGGGGCCGGCCAGGGGAACACCGGGGAGCTGTTTTTT

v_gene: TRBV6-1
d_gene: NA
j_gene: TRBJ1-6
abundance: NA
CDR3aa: CASSEQEWSPLHF
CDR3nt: TGTGCCAGCAGTGAACAAGAGTGGTCACCCCTCCACTTT

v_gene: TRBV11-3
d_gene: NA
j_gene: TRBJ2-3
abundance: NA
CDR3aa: CASSPGRPTDTQYF
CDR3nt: TGTGCCAGCAGCCCGGGACGGCCCACAGATACGCAGTATTTT

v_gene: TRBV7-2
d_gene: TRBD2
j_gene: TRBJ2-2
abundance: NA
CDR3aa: CASSFNGREGELFF
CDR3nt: TGTGCCAGCAGCTTCAATGGGCGGGAGGGGGAGCTGTTTTTT

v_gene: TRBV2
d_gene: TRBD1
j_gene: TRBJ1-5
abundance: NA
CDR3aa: CASRRGGTGGAGSNQPQHF
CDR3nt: TGTGCCAGCAGGCGTGGGGGGACAGGGGGCGCGGGTAGCAATCAGCCCCAGCATTTT

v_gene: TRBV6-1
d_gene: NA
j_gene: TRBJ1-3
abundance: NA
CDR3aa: CASSEVVGNTIYF
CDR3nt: TGTGCCAGCAGTGAAGTGGTTGGAAACACCATATATTTT

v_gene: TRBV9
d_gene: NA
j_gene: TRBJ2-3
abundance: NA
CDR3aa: CASSGVGGYTDTQYF
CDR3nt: TGTGCCAGCAGCGGCGTGGGGGGTTACACAGATACGCAGTATTTT

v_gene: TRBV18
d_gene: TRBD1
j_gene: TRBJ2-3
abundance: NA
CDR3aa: CASSRQGLGDTQYF
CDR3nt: TGTGCCAGCTCACGACAGGGGTTAGGGGATACGCAGTATTTT

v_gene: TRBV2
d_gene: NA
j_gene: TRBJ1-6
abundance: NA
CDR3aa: CASSSLSYNSPLHF
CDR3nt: TGTGCCAGCAGCAGCCTCTCCTATAATTCACCCCTCCACTTT

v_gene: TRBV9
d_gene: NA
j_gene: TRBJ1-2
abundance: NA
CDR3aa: CASSPGPGTGYTF
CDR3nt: TGTGCCAGCAGCCCGGGCCCGGGTACCGGCTACACCTTC

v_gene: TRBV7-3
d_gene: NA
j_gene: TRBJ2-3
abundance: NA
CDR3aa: CASSLSGEVFEDTQYF
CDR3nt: TGTGCCAGCAGCCTCTCAGGGGAAGTTTTTGAAGATACGCAGTATTTT

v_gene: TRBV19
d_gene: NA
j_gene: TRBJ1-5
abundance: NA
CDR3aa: CASSKAGGQPQHF
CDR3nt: TGTGCCAGTAGTAAGGCGGGAGGACAGCCCCAGCATTTT

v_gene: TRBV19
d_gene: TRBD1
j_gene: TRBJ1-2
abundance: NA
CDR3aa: CASTTFYRGMGVYGYTF
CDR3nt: TGTGCCAGTACGACTTTCTACAGGGGGATGGGAGTCTATGGCTACACCTTC

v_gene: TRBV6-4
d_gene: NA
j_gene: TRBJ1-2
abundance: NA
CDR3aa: CASSDFLHDSHYGYTF
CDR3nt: TGTGCCAGCAGTGACTTTCTTCATGACAGCCACTATGGCTACACCTTC

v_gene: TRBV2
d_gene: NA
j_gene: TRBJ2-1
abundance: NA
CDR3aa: CASTLGGLPNNEQFF
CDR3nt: TGTGCCAGCACCCTGGGGGGCCTACCCAACAATGAGCAGTTCTTC

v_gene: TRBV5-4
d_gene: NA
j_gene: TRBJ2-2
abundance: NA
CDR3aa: CASSGRHGNTGELFF
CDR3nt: TGTGCCAGCAGTGGCCGTCACGGGAACACCGGGGAGCTGTTTTTT

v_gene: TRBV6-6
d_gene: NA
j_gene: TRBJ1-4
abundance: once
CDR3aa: CASSYGAGRQEKLFF
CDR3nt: TGTGCCAGCAGTTATGGGGCAGGGCGGCAAGAAAAACTGTTTTTT